The sequence of this T cell receptor beta chain was determined in a study of blood T cell repertoires in COVID-19. Overall study context: COVID-19 samples from acute and convalescent phases originated in the United States, Italy and Spain.

The data were produced by immunoSEQ multiplex PCR, yet TCRdb's version contains in-frame clones alone and is incomplete. The repertoire includes just under 65,000 clones, around 80% of them detected once, and under 7% sits in the top ten. Trimming took off 4 bases at V and 1 base at J, with 13 bases between the two ends. The CDR3 covers 14 residues. The germline V gene has CDR1 SQVTM and CDR2 ANQGSEA. This clonotype was sampled from a human donor in a cohort sampled during active COVID-19. The sample comprised peripheral blood. V and J are TRBV29-1 and TRBJ1-1; D perhaps matches TRBD1 (6 bases). CDR3 protein: CSVGDMTKNTEAFF. The CDR3 region has the DNA TGCAGCGTTGGGGACATGACAAAGAACACTGAAGCTTTCTTT.